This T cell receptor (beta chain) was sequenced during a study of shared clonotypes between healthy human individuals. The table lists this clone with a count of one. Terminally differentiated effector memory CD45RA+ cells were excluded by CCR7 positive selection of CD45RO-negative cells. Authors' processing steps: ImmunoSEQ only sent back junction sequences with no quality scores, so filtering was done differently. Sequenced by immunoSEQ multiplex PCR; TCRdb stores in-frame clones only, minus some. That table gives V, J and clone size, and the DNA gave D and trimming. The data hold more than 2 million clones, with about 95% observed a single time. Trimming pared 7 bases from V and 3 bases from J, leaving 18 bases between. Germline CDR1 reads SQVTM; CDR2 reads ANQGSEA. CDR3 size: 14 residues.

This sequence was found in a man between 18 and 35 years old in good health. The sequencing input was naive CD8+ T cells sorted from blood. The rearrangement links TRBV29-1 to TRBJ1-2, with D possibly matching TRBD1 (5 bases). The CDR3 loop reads CSGPSRGGDYGYTF. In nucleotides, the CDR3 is TGCAGCGGCCCTTCGAGGGGAGGGGACTATGGCTACACCTTC.